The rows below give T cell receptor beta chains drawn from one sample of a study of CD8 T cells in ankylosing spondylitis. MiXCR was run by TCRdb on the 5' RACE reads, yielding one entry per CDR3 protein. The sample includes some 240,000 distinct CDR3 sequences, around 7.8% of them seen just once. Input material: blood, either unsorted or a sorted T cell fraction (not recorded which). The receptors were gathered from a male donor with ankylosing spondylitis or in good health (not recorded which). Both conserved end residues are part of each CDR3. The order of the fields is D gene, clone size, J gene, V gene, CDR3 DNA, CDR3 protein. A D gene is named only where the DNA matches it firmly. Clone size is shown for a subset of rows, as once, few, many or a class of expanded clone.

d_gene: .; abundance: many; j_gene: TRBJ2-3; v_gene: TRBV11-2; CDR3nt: TGTGCCAGCAGCCTTCCCGGGCTCCCTGGCTTAGATACGCAGTATTTT; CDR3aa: CASSLPGLPGLDTQYF
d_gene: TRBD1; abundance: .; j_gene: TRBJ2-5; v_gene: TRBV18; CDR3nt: TGTGCCAGCTCACAAGGACAGGGAGGAGGAGAGACCCAGTACTTC; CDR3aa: CASSQGQGGGETQYF
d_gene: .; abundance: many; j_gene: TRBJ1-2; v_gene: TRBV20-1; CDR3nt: TGCAGTGCTCTCAGGGAGAACTATGGCTACACCTTC; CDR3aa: CSALRENYGYTF
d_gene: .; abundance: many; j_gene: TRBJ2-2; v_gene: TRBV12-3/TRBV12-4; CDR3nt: TGTGCCACCAGCCGGGCCTCAAACACCGGGGAGCTGTTTTTT; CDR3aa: CATSRASNTGELFF
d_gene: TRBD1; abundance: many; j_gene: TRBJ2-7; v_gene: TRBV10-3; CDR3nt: TGTGCCATCCAGGGGACAGGAATTTACGAGCAGTACTTC; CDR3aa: CAIQGTGIYEQYF
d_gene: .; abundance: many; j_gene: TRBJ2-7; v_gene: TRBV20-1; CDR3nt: TGCAGTGCTAGTTCGGGGGGCCTGGGACCCGAGCAGTACTTC; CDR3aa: CSASSGGLGPEQYF
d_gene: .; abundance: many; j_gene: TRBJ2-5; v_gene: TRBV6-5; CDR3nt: TGTGCCAGCAGTTACTTAGCGGAAGAGACCCAGTACTTC; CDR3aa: CASSYLAEETQYF
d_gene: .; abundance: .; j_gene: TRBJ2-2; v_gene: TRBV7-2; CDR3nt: TGTGCCAGCAGCTCCCAAGTGACGGCCACCGGGGAGCTGTTTTTT; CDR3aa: CASSSQVTATGELFF
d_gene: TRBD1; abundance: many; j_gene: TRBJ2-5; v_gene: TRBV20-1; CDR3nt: TGCAGTGCTAGAGATCCAGGGGGTGGGGAGACCCAGTACTTC; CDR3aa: CSARDPGGGETQYF
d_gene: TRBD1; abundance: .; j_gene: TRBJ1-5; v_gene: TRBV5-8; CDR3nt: TGTGCCAGCAGCCTAGGGACAGGGAGTCAGCCCCAGCATTTT; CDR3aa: CASSLGTGSQPQHF
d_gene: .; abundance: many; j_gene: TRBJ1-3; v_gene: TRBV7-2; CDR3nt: TGTGCCAGCAGCTTAGAGGTGGCTGGGTCGAACACCATATATTTT; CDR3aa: CASSLEVAGSNTIYF
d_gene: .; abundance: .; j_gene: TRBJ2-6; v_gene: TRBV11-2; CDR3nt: TGTGCCAGCAGCCCCTCCTTTAGGTCCCACGGGGCCAACGTCCTGACTTTC; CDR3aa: CASSPSFRSHGANVLTF
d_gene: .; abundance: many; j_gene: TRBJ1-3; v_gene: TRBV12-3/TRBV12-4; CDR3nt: TGTGCCAGCAGTTCGGGGATCTCTGGAAACACCATATATTTT; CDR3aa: CASSSGISGNTIYF
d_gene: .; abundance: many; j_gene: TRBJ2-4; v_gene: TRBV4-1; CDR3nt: TGCGCCAGCAGCCAAGTAAACATAGGGATAGCCAAAAACATTCAGTACTTC; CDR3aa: CASSQVNIGIAKNIQYF
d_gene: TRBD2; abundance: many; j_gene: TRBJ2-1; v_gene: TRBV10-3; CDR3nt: TGTGCCATCAGGAGGACTAGAAACAATGAGCAGTTCTTC; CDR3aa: CAIRRTRNNEQFF
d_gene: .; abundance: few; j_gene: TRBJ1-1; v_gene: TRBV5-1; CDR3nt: TGCGCCAGCAAGGATTTGGGGGCGGCGAACACTGAAGCTTTCTTT; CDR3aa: CASKDLGAANTEAFF
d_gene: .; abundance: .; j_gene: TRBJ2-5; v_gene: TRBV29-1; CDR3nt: TGCAGCGATGCTGACAGCCAAGAGACCCAGTACTTC; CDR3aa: CSDADSQETQYF
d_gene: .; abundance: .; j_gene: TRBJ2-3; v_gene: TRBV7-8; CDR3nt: TGTGCCAGCGTAACCTTGGGGGGCACAGATACGCAGTATTTT; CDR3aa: CASVTLGGTDTQYF
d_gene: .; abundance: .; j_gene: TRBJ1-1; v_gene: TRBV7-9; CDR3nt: TGTGCCAGCAGCCCAGAGGGGCACACTGAAGCTTTCTTT; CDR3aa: CASSPEGHTEAFF
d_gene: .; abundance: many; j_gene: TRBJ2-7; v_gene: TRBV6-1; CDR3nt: TGTGCCAGCGGCCTCGGACGGATCTACGAGCAGTACTTC; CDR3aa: CASGLGRIYEQYF
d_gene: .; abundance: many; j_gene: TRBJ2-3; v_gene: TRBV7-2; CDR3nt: TGTGCCAGCAGCTTTACCCTCATAGATACGCAGTATTTT; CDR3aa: CASSFTLIDTQYF
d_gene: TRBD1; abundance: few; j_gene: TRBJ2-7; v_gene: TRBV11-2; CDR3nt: TGTGCCAGCAGCTCGCCGGGACAGGGACGAGCGAGGTCCTACGAGCAGTACTTC; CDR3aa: CASSSPGQGRARSYEQYF
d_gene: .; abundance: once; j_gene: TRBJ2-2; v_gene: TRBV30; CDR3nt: TGTGCCTGGAGTGTCCGGGGTAACACCGGGGAGCTGTTTTTT; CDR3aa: CAWSVRGNTGELFF